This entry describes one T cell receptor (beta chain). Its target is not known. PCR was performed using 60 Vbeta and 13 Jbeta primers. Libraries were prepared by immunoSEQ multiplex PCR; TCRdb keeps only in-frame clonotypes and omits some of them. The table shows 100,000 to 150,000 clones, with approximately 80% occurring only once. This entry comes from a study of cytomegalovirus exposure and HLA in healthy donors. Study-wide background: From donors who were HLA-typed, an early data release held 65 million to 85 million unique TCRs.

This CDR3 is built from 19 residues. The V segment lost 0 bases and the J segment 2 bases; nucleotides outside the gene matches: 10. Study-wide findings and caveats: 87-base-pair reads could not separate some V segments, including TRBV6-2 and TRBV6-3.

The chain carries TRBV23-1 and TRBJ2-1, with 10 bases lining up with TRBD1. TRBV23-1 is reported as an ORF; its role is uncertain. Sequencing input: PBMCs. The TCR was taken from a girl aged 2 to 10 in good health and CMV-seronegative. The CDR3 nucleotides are TGCGCCAGCAGTCAATCCGGGACAGGGGAGGAAGATCCCTACAATGAGCAGTTCTTC. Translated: CASSQSGTGEEDPYNEQFF.